Each of the 7 T cell receptor beta chains below was sequenced from the same sample in a study of cytomegalovirus exposure and HLA in healthy donors. Vbeta (60) and Jbeta (13) primers were used in the PCR. The table came from immunoSEQ multiplex PCR; TCRdb's copy has only in-frame clones and leaves some out. The sample yields 150,000 to 200,000 clones, approximately 83% seen once. The sequencing sample was made of PBMCs. These receptor sequences come from a woman under 30 in good health and CMV-seronegative.

The chain carries TRBV21-1 and TRBJ1-1; TRBD1 is the table's D call and was not checked against the DNA. TRBV21-1 is a pseudogene locus. The length of the CDR3 is 17 residues. CDR3 residues: CASSQRRQPIRDTEAFF. CDR3 DNA: TGTGCCAGCAGCCAAAGGCGACAGCCGATAAGGGACACTGAAGCTTTCTTT.

The chain is built from TRBV30 and TRBJ1-4; tentatively, D is TRBD1 (5 bases). Trimming removed 8 bases at V and 4 bases at J, with 11 bases between. The length of the CDR3 is 12 residues. Germline-derived CDR1 and CDR2 are GTSNPN and SVGIG (reference sequence). CDR3 sequence (DNA): TGTGCCCCAGGGAAGGATAATGAAAAACTGTTTTTT. It is translated as CAPGKDNEKLFF.

The V gene is TRBV9, the J gene TRBJ1-3; a weak D match, TRBD1 (6 bases). Per germline, CDR1 SGDLS and CDR2 YYNGEE. With 0 bases removed from V and 5 bases from J, the gap between germline ends came to 9 bases. The CDR3 runs to 14 residues. The CDR3 DNA sequence: TGTGCCAGCAGCGTAGAGGGGGAAAGAAACACCATATATTTT. Translated: CASSVEGERNTIYF.

This chain connects TRBV11-3 to TRBJ2-1, with 9 positions matching TRBD1. CDR3 size: 13 residues. The J segment lost 9 bases and the V segment lost 5 bases, leaving 5 bases of the junction unmatched. Germline values: CDR1 SGHNT, CDR2 YENEEA. The CDR3 bases are TGTGCCAGCAGCCCGGGACAGGGTAGTGAGCAGTTCTTC. This codes for CASSPGQGSEQFF. The complete variable domain, with remaining parts taken from reference TRBV11-3 and TRBJ2-1, reads EAGVVQSPRYKIIEKKQPVAFWCNPISGHNTLYWYLQNLGQGPELLIRYENEEAVDDSQLPKDRFSAERLKGVDSTLKIQPAELGDSAVYLCASSPGQGSEQFFGPGTRLTVL.

The V and J genes are TRBV30 and TRBJ2-7; 8 bases align to TRBD2. V lost 0 bases to trimming and J lost 6 bases; unmatched junction nucleotides: 7. This CDR3 is 14 amino acids long. The germline V gene encodes CDR1 GTSNPN and CDR2 SVGIG (reference sequence). The CDR3 nucleotides read TGTGCCTGGAGTGTGAACGGGGGGGCTCGCGAGCAGTACTTC. Its translation: CAWSVNGGAREQYF.

Turning to this clone: The sample contains more than one DNA sequence encoding this CDR3. This chain connects TRBV29-1 to TRBJ1-2, with 7 nucleotides matching TRBD1. This CDR3 has 14 residues. Germline V gene lookup returns CDR1 SQVTM and CDR2 ANQGSEA. V was pared by 3 bases and J by 3 bases, with 7 bases of the junction left unmatched. This CDR3 is CSVEGRGLDYGYTF. In nucleotides, the CDR3 is TGCAGCGTTGAGGGTAGGGGGCTGGACTATGGCTACACCTTC. Based on the CDR3 plus reference TRBV29-1 and TRBJ1-2, the full variable domain is SAVISQKPSRDICQRGTSLTIQCQVDSQVTMMFWYRQQPGQSLTLIATANQGSEATYESGFVIDKFPISRPNLTFSTLTVSNMSPEDSSIYLCSVEGRGLDYGYTFGSGTRLTVV.

This clone came up a few times. V usage is TRBV5-6 and J usage is TRBJ2-5; 8 bases match TRBD1. Germline loops: CDR1 SGHDT, CDR2 YYEEEE. Trimming removed 2 bases from V and 2 bases from J; junction bases left unmatched: 11. The CDR3 is made up of 17 amino acids. Here the CDR3 DNA reads TGTGCCAGCAGCTTTTGGCAGGGGGCGTTCGGGCAAGAGACCCAGTACTTC. It codes for CASSFWQGAFGQETQYF. The full variable domain, rest sourced from reference TRBV5-6 and TRBJ2-5, is DAGVTQSPTHLIKTRGQQVTLRCSPKSGHDTVSWYQQALGQGPQFIFQYYEEEERQRGNFPDRFSGHQFPNYSSELNVNALLLGDSALYLCASSFWQGAFGQETQYFGPGTRLLVL.